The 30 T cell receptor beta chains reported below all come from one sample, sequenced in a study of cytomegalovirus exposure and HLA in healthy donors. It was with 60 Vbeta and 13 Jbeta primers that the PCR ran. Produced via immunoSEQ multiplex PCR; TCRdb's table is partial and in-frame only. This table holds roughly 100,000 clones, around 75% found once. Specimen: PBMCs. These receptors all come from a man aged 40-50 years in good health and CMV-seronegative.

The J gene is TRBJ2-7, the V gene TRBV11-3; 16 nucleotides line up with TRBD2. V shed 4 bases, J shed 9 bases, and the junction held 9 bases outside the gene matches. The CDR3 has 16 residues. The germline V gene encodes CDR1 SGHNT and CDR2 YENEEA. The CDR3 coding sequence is TGTGCCAGCAGCTCGGGGACTAGCGGGGGGGCTTTGATGCAGTACTTC. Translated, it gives CASSSGTSGGALMQYF.

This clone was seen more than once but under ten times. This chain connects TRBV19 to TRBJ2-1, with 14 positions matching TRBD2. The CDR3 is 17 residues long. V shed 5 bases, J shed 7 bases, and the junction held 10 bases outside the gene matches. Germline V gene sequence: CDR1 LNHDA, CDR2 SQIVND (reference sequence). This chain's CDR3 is CASSPQTSGRARNEQFF. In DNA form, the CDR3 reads TGTGCCAGTAGTCCCCAGACTAGCGGGAGGGCCCGAAATGAGCAGTTCTTC.

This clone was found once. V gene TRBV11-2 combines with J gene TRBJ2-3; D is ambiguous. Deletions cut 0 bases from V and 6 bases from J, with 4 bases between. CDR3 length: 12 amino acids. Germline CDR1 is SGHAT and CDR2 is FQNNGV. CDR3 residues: CASSLETDTQYF. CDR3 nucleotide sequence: TGTGCCAGCAGCTTAGAGACTGATACGCAGTATTTT.

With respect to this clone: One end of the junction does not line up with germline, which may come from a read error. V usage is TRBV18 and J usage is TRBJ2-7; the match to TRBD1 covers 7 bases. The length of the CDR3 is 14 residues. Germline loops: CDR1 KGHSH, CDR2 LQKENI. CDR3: CTSSPQTGSYEQYF. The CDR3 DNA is TGTACCAGCTCCCCCCAGACAGGGAGCTACGAGCAGTACTTC. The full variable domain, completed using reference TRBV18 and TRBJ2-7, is NAGVMQNPRHLVRRRGQEARLRCSPMKGHSHVYWYRQLPEEGLKFMVYLQKENIIDESGMPKERFSAEFPKEGPSILRIQQVVRGDSAAYFCTSSPQTGSYEQYFGPGTRLTVT.

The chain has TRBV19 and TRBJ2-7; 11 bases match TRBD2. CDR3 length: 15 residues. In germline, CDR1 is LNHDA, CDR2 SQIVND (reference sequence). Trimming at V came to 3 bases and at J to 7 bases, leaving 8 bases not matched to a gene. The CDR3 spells CASSISTSGSKEQYF. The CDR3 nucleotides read TGTGCCAGTAGTATTAGTACTAGCGGGAGTAAGGAGCAGTACTTC. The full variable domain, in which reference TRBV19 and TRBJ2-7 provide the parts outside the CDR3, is DGGITQSPKYLFRKEGQNVTLSCEQNLNHDAMYWYRQDPGQGLRLIYYSQIVNDFQKGDIAEGYSVSREKKESFPLTVTSAQKNPTAFYLCASSISTSGSKEQYFGPGTRLTVT.

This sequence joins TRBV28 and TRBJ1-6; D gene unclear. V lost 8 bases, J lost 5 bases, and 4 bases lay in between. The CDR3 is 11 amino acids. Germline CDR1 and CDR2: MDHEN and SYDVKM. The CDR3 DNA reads TGTGCCAGCGGAGATAATTCACCCCTCCACTTT. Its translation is CASGDNSPLHF. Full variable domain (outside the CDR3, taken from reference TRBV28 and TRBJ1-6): DVKVTQSSRYLVKRTGEKVFLECVQDMDHENMFWYRQDPGLGLRLIYFSYDVKMKEKGDIPEGYSVSREKKERFSLILESASTNQTSMYLCASGDNSPLHFGNGTRLTVT.

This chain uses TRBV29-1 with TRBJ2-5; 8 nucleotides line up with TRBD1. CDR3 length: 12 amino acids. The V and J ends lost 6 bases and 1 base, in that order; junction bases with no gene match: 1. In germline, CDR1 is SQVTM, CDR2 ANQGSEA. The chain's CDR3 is CSVGQGQETQYF. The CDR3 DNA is TGCAGCGTCGGACAGGGCCAAGAGACCCAGTACTTC.

CDR3 DNA sequence: TGCGCCAGCAGCCCCCGGACAGGACCTCGAGGCAATGAGCAGTTCTTC. This encodes CASSPRTGPRGNEQFF. This chain uses TRBV5-1 with TRBJ2-1; 7 bases are shared with TRBD1. Germline V gene lookup returns CDR1 SGHRS and CDR2 YFSETQ. After removal of 4 bases from V and 6 bases from J, the junction contained 13 bases not matched to a gene. The CDR3 is made up of 16 amino acids.

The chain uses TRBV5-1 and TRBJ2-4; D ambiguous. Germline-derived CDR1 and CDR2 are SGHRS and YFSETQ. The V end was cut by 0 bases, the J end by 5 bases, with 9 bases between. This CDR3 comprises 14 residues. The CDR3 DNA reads TGCGCCAGCAGCTTGGTAGGAGACCAAAACATTCAGTACTTC. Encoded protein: CASSLVGDQNIQYF.

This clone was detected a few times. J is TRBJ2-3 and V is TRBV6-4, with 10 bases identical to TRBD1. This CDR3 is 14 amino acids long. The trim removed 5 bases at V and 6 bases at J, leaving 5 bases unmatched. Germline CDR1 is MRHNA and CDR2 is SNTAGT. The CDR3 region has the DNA TGTGCCAGCAGTCGACAGGGGGCTGGCGATACGCAGTATTTT. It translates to CASSRQGAGDTQYF.

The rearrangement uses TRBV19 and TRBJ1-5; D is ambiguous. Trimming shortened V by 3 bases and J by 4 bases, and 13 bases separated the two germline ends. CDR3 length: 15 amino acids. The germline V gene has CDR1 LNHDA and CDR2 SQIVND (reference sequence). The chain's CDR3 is CASSMETTLNQPQHF. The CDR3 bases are TGTGCCAGTAGTATGGAGACTACTCTAAATCAGCCCCAGCATTTT.

The CDR3 loop reads CASSVQGGFNEQFF. CDR3 DNA: TGTGCCAGCAGTGTCCAGGGTGGGTTTAATGAGCAGTTCTTC. The gene calls are TRBV25-1 and TRBJ2-1; D perhaps matches TRBD1 (5 bases). V was trimmed by 4 bases and J by 7 bases, leaving 14 bases between them. Germline V gene lookup returns CDR1 MGHDK and CDR2 SYGVNS. The CDR3 is 14 residues long.

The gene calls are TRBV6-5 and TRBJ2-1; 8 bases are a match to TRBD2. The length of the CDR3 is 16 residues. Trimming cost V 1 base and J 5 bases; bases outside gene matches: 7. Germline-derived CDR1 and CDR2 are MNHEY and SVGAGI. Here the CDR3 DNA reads TGTGCCAGCAGTTACTGGAGCGGGAGAACCGACAATGAGCAGTTCTTC. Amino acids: CASSYWSGRTDNEQFF.

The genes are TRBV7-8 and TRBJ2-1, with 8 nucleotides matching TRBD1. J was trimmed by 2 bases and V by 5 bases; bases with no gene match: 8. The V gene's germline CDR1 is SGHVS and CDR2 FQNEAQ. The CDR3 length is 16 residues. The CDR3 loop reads CASSIPGQETYNEQFF. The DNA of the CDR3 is TGTGCCAGCAGCATACCGGGACAGGAGACCTACAATGAGCAGTTCTTC. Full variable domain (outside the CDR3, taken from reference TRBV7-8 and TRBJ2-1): GAGVSQSPRYKVAKRGQDVALRCDPISGHVSLFWYQQALGQGPEFLTYFQNEAQLDKSGLPSDRFFAERPEGSVSTLKIQRTQQEDSAVYLCASSIPGQETYNEQFFGPGTRLTVL.

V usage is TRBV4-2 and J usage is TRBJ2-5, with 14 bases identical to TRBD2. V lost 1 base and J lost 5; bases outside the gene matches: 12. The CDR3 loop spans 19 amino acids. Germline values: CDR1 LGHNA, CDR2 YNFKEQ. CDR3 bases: TGTGCCAGCAGCCAAGTGGGGCGGACTAGCGGGGGGCTCAGGGAGACCCAGTACTTC. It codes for CASSQVGRTSGGLRETQYF.

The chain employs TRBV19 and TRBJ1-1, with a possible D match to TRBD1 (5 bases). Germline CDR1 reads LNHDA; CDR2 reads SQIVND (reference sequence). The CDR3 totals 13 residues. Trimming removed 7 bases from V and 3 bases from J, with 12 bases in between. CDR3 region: CASIPRGYTEAFF. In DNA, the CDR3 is TGTGCCAGTATACCCCGGGGGTACACTGAAGCTTTCTTT.

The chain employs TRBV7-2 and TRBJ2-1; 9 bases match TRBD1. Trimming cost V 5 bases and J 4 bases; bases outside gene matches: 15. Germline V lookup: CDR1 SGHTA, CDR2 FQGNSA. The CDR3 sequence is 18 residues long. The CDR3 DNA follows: TGTGCCAGCAGCCATCAGGGGGACAGGGTGTTGAGATACAATGAGCAGTTCTTC. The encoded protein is CASSHQGDRVLRYNEQFF. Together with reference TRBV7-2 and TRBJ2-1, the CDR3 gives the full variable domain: GAGVSQSPSNKVTEKGKDVELRCDPISGHTALYWYRQSLGQGLEFLIYFQGNSAPDKSGLPSDRFSAERTGGSVSTLTIQRTQQEDSAVYLCASSHQGDRVLRYNEQFFGPGTRLTVL.

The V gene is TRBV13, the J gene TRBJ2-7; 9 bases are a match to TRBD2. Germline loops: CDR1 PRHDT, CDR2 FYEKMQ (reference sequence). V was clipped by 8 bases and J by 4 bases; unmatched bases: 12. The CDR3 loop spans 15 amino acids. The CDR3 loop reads CASGLAGGPLYEQYF. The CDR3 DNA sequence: TGTGCCAGCGGTCTGGCGGGAGGGCCTCTTTACGAGCAGTACTTC.

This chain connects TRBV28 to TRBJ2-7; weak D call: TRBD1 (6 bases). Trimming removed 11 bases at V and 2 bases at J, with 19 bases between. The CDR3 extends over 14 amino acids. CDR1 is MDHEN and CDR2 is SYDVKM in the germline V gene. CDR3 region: CALGHRDLPYEQYF. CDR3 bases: TGTGCCTTGGGGCACAGGGATTTGCCCTACGAGCAGTACTTC.

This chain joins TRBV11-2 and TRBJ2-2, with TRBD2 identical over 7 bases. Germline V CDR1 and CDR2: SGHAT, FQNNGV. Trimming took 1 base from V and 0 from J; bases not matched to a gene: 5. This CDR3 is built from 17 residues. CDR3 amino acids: CASSLVSLAANTGELFF. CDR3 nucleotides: TGTGCCAGCAGCTTAGTATCCCTAGCGGCGAACACCGGGGAGCTGTTTTTT.

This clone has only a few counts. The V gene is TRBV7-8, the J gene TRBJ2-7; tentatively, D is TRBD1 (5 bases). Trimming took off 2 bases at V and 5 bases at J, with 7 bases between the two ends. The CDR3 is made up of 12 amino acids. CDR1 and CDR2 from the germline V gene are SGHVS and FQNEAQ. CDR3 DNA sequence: TGTGCCAGCAGCTTAAAGGGGAACGAGCAGTACTTC. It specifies CASSLKGNEQYF.

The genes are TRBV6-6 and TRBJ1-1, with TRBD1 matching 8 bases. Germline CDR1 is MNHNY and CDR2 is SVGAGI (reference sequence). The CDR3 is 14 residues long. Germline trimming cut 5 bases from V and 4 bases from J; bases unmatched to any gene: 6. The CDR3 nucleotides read TGTGCCAGCAGTCCCGGACAGGGAGTCACTGAAGCTTTCTTT. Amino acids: CASSPGQGVTEAFF.

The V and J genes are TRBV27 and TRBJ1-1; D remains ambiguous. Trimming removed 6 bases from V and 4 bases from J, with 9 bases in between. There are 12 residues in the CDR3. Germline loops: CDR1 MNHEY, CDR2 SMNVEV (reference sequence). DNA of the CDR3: TGTGCCAGCAGCTCGTCCTTCACTGAAGCTTTCTTT. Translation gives CASSSSFTEAFF.

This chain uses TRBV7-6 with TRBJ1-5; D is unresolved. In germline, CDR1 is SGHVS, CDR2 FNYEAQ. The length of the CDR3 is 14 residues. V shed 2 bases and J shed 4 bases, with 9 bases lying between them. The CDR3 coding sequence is TGTGCCAGCAGCTTAAGCACAGAAAATCAGCCCCAGCATTTT. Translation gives CASSLSTENQPQHF.

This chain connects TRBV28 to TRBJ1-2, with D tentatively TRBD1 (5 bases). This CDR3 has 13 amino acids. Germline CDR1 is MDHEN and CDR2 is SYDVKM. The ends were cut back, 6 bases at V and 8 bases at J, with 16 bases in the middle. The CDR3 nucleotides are TGTGCCAGCAGGACGGGAGCAGGGTGGGGCTACACCTTC. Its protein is CASRTGAGWGYTF.

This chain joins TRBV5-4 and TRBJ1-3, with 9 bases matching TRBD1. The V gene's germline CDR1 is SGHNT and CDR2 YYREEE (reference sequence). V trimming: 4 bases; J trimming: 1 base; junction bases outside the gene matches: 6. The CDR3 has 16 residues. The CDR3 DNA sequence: TGTGCCAGCAGCCCACCCGGGACAGGGTCTGGAAACACCATATATTTT. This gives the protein CASSPPGTGSGNTIYF.

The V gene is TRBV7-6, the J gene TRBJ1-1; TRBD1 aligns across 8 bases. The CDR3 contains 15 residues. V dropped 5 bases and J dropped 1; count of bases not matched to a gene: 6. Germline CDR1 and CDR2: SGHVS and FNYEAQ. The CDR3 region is CASSIGQGGNTEAFF. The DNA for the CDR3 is TGTGCCAGCAGCATCGGACAGGGAGGGAACACTGAAGCTTTCTTT.

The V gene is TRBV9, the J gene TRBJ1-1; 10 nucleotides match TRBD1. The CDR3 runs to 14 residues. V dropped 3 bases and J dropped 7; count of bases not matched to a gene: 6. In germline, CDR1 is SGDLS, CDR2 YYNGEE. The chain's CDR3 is CASSAGQGGIEAFF. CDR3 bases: TGTGCCAGCAGCGCCGGACAGGGGGGGATTGAAGCTTTCTTT.

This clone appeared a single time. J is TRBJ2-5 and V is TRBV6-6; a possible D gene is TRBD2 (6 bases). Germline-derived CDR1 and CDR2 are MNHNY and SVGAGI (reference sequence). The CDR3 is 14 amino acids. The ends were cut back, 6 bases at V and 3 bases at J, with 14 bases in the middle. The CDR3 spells CASRPGLPKETQYF. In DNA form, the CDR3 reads TGTGCCAGCAGACCGGGACTCCCAAAAGAGACCCAGTACTTC.

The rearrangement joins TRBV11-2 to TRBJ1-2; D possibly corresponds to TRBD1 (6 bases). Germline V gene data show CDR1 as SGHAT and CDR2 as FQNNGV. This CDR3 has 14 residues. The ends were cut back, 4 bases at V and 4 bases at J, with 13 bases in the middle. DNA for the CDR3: TGTGCCAGCAGCTCGGCCCGGGACACCTATGGCTACACCTTC. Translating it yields CASSSARDTYGYTF. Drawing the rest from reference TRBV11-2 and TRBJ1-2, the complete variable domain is EAGVAQSPRYKIIEKRQSVAFWCNPISGHATLYWYQQILGQGPKLLIQFQNNGVVDDSQLPKDRFSAERLKGVDSTLKIQPAKLEDSAVYLCASSSARDTYGYTFGSGTRLTVV.